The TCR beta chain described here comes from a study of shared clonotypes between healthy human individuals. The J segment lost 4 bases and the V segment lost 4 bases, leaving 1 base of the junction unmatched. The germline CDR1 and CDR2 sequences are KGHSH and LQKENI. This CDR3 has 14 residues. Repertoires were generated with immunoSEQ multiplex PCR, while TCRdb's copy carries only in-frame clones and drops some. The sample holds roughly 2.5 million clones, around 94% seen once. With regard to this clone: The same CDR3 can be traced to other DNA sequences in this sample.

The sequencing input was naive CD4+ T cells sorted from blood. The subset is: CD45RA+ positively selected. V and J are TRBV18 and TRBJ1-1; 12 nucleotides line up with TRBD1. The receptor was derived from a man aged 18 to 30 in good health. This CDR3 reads CASSQGQGATEAFF. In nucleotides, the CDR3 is TGTGCCAGCTCACAGGGACAGGGGGCCACTGAAGCTTTCTTT.